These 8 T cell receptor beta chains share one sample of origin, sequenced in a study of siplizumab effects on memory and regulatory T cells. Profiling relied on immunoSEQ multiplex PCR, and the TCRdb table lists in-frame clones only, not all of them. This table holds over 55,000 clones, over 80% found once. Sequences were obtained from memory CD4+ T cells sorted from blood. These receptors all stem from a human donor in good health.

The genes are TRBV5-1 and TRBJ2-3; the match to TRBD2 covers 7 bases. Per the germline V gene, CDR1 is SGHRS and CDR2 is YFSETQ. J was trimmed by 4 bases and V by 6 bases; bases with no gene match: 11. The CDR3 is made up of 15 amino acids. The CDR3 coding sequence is TGCGCCAGCACCGCGCGGGAGTTCAGCTCAGATACGCAGTATTTT. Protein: CASTAREFSSDTQYF.

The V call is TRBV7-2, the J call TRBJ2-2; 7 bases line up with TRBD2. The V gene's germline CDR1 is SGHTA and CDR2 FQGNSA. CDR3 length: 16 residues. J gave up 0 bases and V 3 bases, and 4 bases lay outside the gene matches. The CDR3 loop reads CASSLGGQANTGELFF. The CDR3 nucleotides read TGTGCCAGCAGCTTGGGAGGGCAGGCGAACACCGGGGAGCTGTTTTTT.

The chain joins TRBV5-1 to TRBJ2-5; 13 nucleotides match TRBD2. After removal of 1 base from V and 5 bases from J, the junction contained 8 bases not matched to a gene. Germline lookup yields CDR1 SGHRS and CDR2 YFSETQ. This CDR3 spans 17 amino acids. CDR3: CASSLRLAGGRGETQYF. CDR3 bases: TGCGCCAGCAGCTTGAGACTAGCGGGAGGAAGAGGGGAGACCCAGTACTTC.

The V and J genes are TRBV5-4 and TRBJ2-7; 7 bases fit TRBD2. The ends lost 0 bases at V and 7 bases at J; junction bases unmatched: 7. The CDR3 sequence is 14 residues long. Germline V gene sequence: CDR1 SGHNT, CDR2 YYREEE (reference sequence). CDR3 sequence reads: CASSLGGPGREQYF. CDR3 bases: TGTGCCAGCAGCTTGGGGGGCCCCGGGAGGGAGCAGTACTTC.

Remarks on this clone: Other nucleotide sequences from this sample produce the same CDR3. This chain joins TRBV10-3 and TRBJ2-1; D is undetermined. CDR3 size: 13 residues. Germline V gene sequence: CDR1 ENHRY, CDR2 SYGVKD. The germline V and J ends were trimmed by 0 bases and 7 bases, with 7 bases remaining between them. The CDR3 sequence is CAISESKENEQFF. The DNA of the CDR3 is TGTGCCATCAGTGAGTCGAAGGAGAATGAGCAGTTCTTC.

The CDR3 DNA reads as TGTGCCAGCAGTTTATCGCAGGTCGGTTTCACTGAAGCTTTCTTT. This encodes CASSLSQVGFTEAFF. The genes are TRBV27 and TRBJ1-1; no clear D gene. V lost 0 bases, J lost 4 bases, and 12 bases lay in between. CDR1 is MNHEY, CDR2 SMNVEV, per germline (reference sequence). This CDR3 contains 15 residues.

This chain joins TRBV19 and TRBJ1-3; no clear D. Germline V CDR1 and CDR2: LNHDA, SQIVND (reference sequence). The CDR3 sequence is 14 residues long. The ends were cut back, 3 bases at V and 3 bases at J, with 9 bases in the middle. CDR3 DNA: TGTGCCAGTAGTATCTGGGCCAGTGGAAACACCATATATTTT. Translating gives CASSIWASGNTIYF.

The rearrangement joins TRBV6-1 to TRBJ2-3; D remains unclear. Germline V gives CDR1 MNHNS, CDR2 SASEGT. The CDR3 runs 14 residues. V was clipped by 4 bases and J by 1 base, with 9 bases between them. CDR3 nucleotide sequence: TGTGCCAGCAGTGCCGACTTTGGCACAGATACGCAGTATTTT. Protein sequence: CASSADFGTDTQYF.